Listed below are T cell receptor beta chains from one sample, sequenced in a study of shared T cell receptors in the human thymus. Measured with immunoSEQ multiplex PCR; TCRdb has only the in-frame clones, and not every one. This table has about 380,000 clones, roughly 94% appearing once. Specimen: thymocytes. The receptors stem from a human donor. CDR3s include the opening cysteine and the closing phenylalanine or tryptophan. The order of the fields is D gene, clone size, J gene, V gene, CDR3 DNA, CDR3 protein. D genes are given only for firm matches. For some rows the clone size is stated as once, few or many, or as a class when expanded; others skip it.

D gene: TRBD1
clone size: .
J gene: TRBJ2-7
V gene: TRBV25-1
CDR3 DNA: TGTGCCAGCAGGTCCGGGACAGGGGGTTTCTCGAGCTCCTACGAGCAGTACTTC
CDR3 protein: CASRSGTGGFSSSYEQYF

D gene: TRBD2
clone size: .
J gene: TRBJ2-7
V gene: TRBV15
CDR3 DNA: TGTGCCACCAGCAGAGATAATAGACTAGCGGAGCCCTACGAGCAGTACTTC
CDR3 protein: CATSRDNRLAEPYEQYF

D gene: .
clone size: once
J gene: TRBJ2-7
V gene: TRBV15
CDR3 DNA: TGTGCCACCAGCAGAGGGGACGAGGCCTACGAGCAGTACTTC
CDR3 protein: CATSRGDEAYEQYF

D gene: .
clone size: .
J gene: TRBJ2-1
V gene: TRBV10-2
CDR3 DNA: TGCGCCAGCAGTGTGATGGCGGGAAGGGCAGGCAATGAGCAGTTCTTC
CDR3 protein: CASSVMAGRAGNEQFF

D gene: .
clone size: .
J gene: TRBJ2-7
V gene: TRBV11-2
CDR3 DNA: TGTGCCAGCAGCTTAGGCGGGCCCCGGGGGTGGGGGCCCTACGAGCAGTACTTC
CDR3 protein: CASSLGGPRGWGPYEQYF

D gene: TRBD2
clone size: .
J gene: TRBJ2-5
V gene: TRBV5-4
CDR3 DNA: TGTGCCAGCAGACTCGGACTAGCGGGAAATGAGAGGGAGACCCAGTACTTC
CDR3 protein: CASRLGLAGNERETQYF

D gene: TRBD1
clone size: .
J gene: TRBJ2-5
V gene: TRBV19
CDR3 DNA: TGTGCCAGTAGTGAAAGACAGGGTTTCGGTCCGGAGACCCAGTACTTC
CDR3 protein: CASSERQGFGPETQYF

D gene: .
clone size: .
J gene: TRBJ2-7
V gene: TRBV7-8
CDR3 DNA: TGTGCCAGCAGCTTATTGCCCACCTCCTACGAGCAGTACTTC
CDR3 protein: CASSLLPTSYEQYF

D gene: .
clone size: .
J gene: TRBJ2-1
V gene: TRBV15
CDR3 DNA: TGTGCCACCAGCAGAACCGGGGTAAATGAGCAGTTCTTC
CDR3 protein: CATSRTGVNEQFF

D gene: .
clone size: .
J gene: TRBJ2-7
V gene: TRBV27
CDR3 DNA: TGTGCCAGCGAGCCGGACGGCCCCTACGAGCAGTACTTC
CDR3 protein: CASEPDGPYEQYF

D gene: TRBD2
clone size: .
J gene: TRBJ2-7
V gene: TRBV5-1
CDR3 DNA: TGCGCCAGCAGCGAGGGGACTAGCGGGAGTGGCGAGCAGTACTTC
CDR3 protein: CASSEGTSGSGEQYF

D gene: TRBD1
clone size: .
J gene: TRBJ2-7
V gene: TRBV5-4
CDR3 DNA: TGTGCCAGCAGCTGGGGACAGGGTGCCTACGAGCAGTACTTC
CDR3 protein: CASSWGQGAYEQYF

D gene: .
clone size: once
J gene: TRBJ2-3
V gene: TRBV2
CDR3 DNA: TGTGCCAGCCGCGTGCGGAGTCCAGATACGCAGTATTTT
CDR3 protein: CASRVRSPDTQYF

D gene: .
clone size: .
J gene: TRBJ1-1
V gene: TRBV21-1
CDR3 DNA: TGTGCCAGCAGCGCAGCAAGGGGTGAAGCTTTCTTT
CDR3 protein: CASSAARGEAFF